The clone carrying this T cell receptor beta chain was picked up one time. The antigen remains undetermined. Caucasian adults living in Nashville, Tennessee, provided all samples. Into CD45RA+ naive and CD45RA-negative memory subsets, the CD4+ cells were split. Under the authors' procedure: There were no quality scores in the junction-only immunoSEQ sequences, so filtering differed. Generated by immunoSEQ multiplex PCR, the TCRdb table keeps only in-frame clones and is missing some. The V and J calls and clone size are taken from that table; D and trimming were inferred from the DNA. The repertoire holds roughly 1,100,000 clones, with more than 65% as singletons. This sample stems from a study of shared clonotypes between healthy human individuals. Points from the study as a whole: Read depth was anticipated to influence clonotype sharing among donors.

Input material: memory CD4+ T cells sorted from blood. Specified subset: CD45RA-negative fraction. This sequence originates from a man aged 18 to 30 in good health.

Written as DNA, the CDR3 is TGCAGCGTTGTAACTAGCCCCTACGAGCAGTACTTC. Translating it yields CSVVTSPYEQYF. The chain is built from TRBV29-1 and TRBJ2-7; TRBD2 is a possible D gene (6 bases). Germline V CDR1 and CDR2: SQVTM, ANQGSEA. The CDR3 length is 12 residues. Trimming cost V 4 bases and J 2 bases, with 9 bases left between them.